This TCR beta chain was identified during a study of TIL therapy for anti-PD-1-resistant metastatic lung cancer. As for the study in general: Median patient age was approximately 58, ranging about 38-80 years.

V lost 0 bases and J lost 2; bases outside the gene matches: 6. CDR3 length equals 16 residues. Germline V gene sequence: CDR1 SGHTS, CDR2 YDEGEE. The sample's time point: pre-treatment sample, taken before nivolumab and TIL therapy. Sequencing used immunoSEQ v3. This table comes from immunoSEQ multiplex PCR, and its TCRdb copy is limited to in-frame clones, with some not included. The sample carries around 50,000 clones, around 70% recorded once. This receptor was obtained from a person aged 25 to 80 with non-small cell lung cancer. The chain couples TRBV5-8 to TRBJ1-2; 8 nucleotides line up with TRBD1. The sample in question was blood, obtained at baseline. The CDR3 coding sequence is TGTGCCAGCAGCTTGGTTTTGACAGGGGAGAACTATGGCTACACCTTC. It is translated as CASSLVLTGENYGYTF.